Shown below are 27 T cell receptor beta chains from a single sample sequenced in a study of cytomegalovirus exposure and HLA in healthy donors. Primers for the PCR totalled 60 Vbeta and 13 Jbeta. Assay: immunoSEQ multiplex PCR; the TCRdb copy retains only in-frame clones and omits some. Counted here are some 180,000 clones, around 83% occurring once; the ten biggest clones make up 1.7%. The sequenced sample consisted of PBMCs. These receptors were collected from a woman aged 18 to 35 in good health and CMV-seronegative.

The genes are TRBV19 and TRBJ2-2, with no clear D. Germline assignment: CDR1 LNHDA and CDR2 SQIVND (reference sequence). The V gene lost 3 bases and the J gene lost 4 bases, with 9 bases spanning the gap. CDR3 length: 14 amino acids. CDR3 region: CASSIGVSTGELFF. Here the CDR3 DNA reads TGTGCCAGTAGTATTGGAGTTTCCACCGGGGAGCTGTTTTTT.

This clone appeared a few times. The genes are TRBV21-1 and TRBJ1-5. TRBV21-1 is deemed a pseudogene. The CDR3 totals 14 residues. CDR3 bases: TGTGCCAGCAGCGTCGACGAGGTGGAACAGCCCCAGCATTTT. Translated: CASSVDEVEQPQHF.

V is TRBV10-2 and J is TRBJ2-1; D possibly corresponds to TRBD1 (5 bases). Trimming left V 0 bases short and J 1 base short, with 7 bases between. This CDR3 has 15 amino acids. Looked up from germline, CDR1 is WSHSY and CDR2 is SAAADI. In DNA, the CDR3 is TGCGCCAGCAGTGAGTCAAGGGGTTCCTACAATGAGCAGTTCTTC. This sequence encodes CASSESRGSYNEQFF.

This chain joins TRBV19 and TRBJ1-1, with TRBD1 matching 7 bases. V shed 4 bases, J shed 4 bases, and the junction held 6 bases outside the gene matches. The CDR3 consists of 14 residues. Germline CDR1 LNHDA, CDR2 SQIVND (reference sequence). This CDR3 is CASSTRQGGTEAFF. The CDR3 DNA sequence: TGTGCCAGTAGTACTCGACAGGGCGGCACTGAAGCTTTCTTT.

The chain is built from TRBV19 and TRBJ2-3; the D gene is possibly TRBD2 (5 bases). The CDR3 has 14 amino acids. Deletions cut 7 bases from V and 2 bases from J, with 13 bases between. Per the germline V gene, CDR1 is LNHDA and CDR2 is SQIVND (reference sequence). Here the CDR3 DNA reads TGTGCCAGTACCCCCGCCGGGATCACAGATACGCAGTATTTT. Its translation is CASTPAGITDTQYF.

V gene TRBV11-2 combines with J gene TRBJ2-3; maybe TRBD2 (5 bases). The CDR3 contains 15 residues. The V end lost 3 bases, the J end lost 0 bases, and 10 bases lay between the germline ends. Germline loops: CDR1 SGHAT, CDR2 FQNNGV. Written as DNA, the CDR3 is TGTGCCAGCAGCTTCGTGGACTTTAGCACAGATACGCAGTATTTT. Protein: CASSFVDFSTDTQYF.

V is TRBV10-1 and J is TRBJ2-1; a possible D gene is TRBD2 (6 bases). The V end was cut by 0 bases, the J end by 4 bases, with 22 bases between. The CDR3 has 19 residues. The germline V gene encodes CDR1 WNHNN and CDR2 SYGVQD (reference sequence). The CDR3 DNA reads as TGCGCCAGCAGTGAGTCTGGGGGGACCCATCCACCTTTTTACAATGAGCAGTTCTTC. This sequence encodes CASSESGGTHPPFYNEQFF.

The V gene is TRBV6-5, the J gene TRBJ2-1; D gene ambiguous. The CDR3 is 11 residues long. The V end was cut by 4 bases, the J end by 11 bases, with 9 bases between. Germline CDR1 reads MNHEY; CDR2 reads SVGAGI. The CDR3 nucleotides read TGTGCCAGCAGTTCCCTCGTTAAGCAGTTCTTC. Protein sequence: CASSSLVKQFF.

Comment on this clone: At one end the junction does not follow the germline gene, possibly because of a read error. This chain uses TRBV7-9 with TRBJ2-2; 8 nucleotides match TRBD1. Germline-derived CDR1 and CDR2 are SEHNR and FQNEAQ (reference sequence). The CDR3 has 15 amino acids. CDR3 protein: CSSSQMDRDTGELFF. CDR3 coding DNA: TGTTCCAGCAGCCAGATGGACAGGGACACCGGGGAGCTGTTTTTT.

J is TRBJ2-3 and V is TRBV7-9, with D tentatively TRBD2 (6 bases). Germline CDR1 is SEHNR and CDR2 is FQNEAQ (reference sequence). V gave up 4 bases and J gave up 1 base, with 12 bases separating them. The length of the CDR3 is 15 residues. CDR3 in amino acids: CASSSIADRTDTQYF. The CDR3 coding sequence is TGTGCCAGCAGCTCTATAGCGGACCGCACAGATACGCAGTATTTT. Together with reference TRBV7-9 and TRBJ2-3, the CDR3 gives the full variable domain: DTGVSQNPRHKITKRGQNVTFRCDPISEHNRLYWYRQTLGQGPEFLTYFQNEAQLEKSRLLSDRFSAERPKGSFSTLEIQRTEQGDSAMYLCASSSIADRTDTQYFGPGTRLTVL.

The chain is built from TRBV7-9 and TRBJ2-1, with D possibly being TRBD1 (5 bases). The CDR3 runs 14 residues. Germline V gene data show CDR1 as SEHNR and CDR2 as FQNEAQ (reference sequence). V lost 3 bases, J lost 4 bases, and 10 bases lay in between. The CDR3 here is CASSFLAGYNEQFF. The CDR3 nucleotides are TGTGCCAGCAGCTTTCTCGCAGGGTACAATGAGCAGTTCTTC.

J is TRBJ2-3 and V is TRBV30; weak D call: TRBD1 (6 bases). Per germline, CDR1 GTSNPN and CDR2 SVGIG (reference sequence). This CDR3 contains 16 residues. Trimming took 0 bases from V and 4 from J, leaving 17 bases between them. The CDR3 sequence is CAWSVLGRGRSDTQYF. The CDR3 nucleotides read TGTGCCTGGAGTGTTTTGGGCAGGGGAAGATCAGATACGCAGTATTTT.

The J gene is TRBJ1-3, the V gene TRBV29-1; 8 positions match TRBD1. Germline V CDR1 and CDR2: SQVTM, ANQGSEA. The CDR3 runs 16 residues. V dropped 0 bases and J dropped 3; count of bases not matched to a gene: 7. CDR3 sequence (DNA): TGCAGCGTTGAAGATAGGGCAGGGGGCTATGGAAACACCATATATTTT. Its translation is CSVEDRAGGYGNTIYF.

This clone was counted a single time. This chain uses TRBV7-9 with TRBJ2-1; tentative D call: TRBD2 (5 bases). Germline loops: CDR1 SEHNR, CDR2 FQNEAQ (reference sequence). The CDR3 extends over 16 amino acids. V gave up 4 bases and J gave up 6 bases, with 19 bases separating them. For the CDR3, the DNA is TGTGCCAGCAGCTCCCCCCGGACTGCAACCCCCAATGAGCAGTTCTTC. Amino acids: CASSSPRTATPNEQFF.

CDR3 amino acids: CASSLAAVSGANVLTF. Here the CDR3 DNA reads TGCGCCAGCAGCTTGGCGGCGGTTTCTGGGGCCAACGTCCTGACTTTC. The chain has TRBV5-1 and TRBJ2-6; D not resolved. The V end lost 0 bases, the J end lost 1 base, and 8 bases lay between the germline ends. Germline CDR1 is SGHRS and CDR2 is YFSETQ. The CDR3 spans 16 residues.

V gene TRBV18 combines with J gene TRBJ2-5; a weak D match, TRBD1 (6 bases). The V and J ends lost 5 bases and 1 base respectively, with 11 bases between them. Germline-derived CDR1 and CDR2 are KGHSH and LQKENI. This CDR3 contains 14 residues. The CDR3 DNA reads TGTGCCAGCTCATCGACAGGACCCCAAGAGACCCAGTACTTC. Its translation: CASSSTGPQETQYF. Variable domain in full (rest from reference TRBV18 and TRBJ2-5): NAGVMQNPRHLVRRRGQEARLRCSPMKGHSHVYWYRQLPEEGLKFMVYLQKENIIDESGMPKERFSAEFPKEGPSILRIQQVVRGDSAAYFCASSSTGPQETQYFGPGTRLLVL.

This clone came up a few times. The chain uses TRBV4-3 and TRBJ1-1; 9 bases fit TRBD1. In germline, CDR1 is LGHNA, CDR2 YSLEER. This CDR3 is 17 amino acids long. The V and J ends lost 2 bases and 5 bases, in that order; junction bases with no gene match: 12. The CDR3, as DNA: TGCGCCAGCAGCCAATTCCCCTCCGGGACAGGGATGACTGAAGCTTTCTTT. This sequence encodes CASSQFPSGTGMTEAFF.

The V gene is TRBV4-3, the J gene TRBJ2-3, with 11 bases matching TRBD1. The CDR3 runs to 18 residues. Per the germline V gene, CDR1 is LGHNA and CDR2 is YSLEER. J lost 2 bases, V lost 2 bases, and 9 bases had no gene match. CDR3 sequence reads: CASSQTAGTGGFTDTQYF. In nucleotides, the CDR3 is TGCGCCAGCAGCCAAACTGCCGGGACAGGGGGTTTCACAGATACGCAGTATTTT.

This clone was counted a few times. The CDR3 DNA follows: TGTGCTAGTGGTTTGGGGACAGGCGGGTCCCAGCATTTT. As protein: CASGLGTGGSQHF. V is TRBV12-5 and J is TRBJ1-5, with 7 bases that match TRBD1. The germline CDR1 and CDR2 sequences are LGHNT and FRNRAP. V gave up 1 base and J gave up 11 bases; unmatched junction bases: 5. The CDR3 runs 13 residues.

The chain recombines TRBV6-5 with TRBJ2-3, with D perhaps matching TRBD1 (5 bases). The germline V gene has CDR1 MNHEY and CDR2 SVGAGI. CDR3 size: 13 residues. Deletions cut 4 bases from V and 0 bases from J, with 5 bases between. The DNA of the CDR3 is TGTGCCAGCAGTTCAGGGAGCACAGATACGCAGTATTTT. Encoded protein: CASSSGSTDTQYF.

This clone has a handful of counts. The genes are TRBV6-1 and TRBJ2-1, with a tentative D call TRBD1 (5 bases). Germline loops: CDR1 MNHNS, CDR2 SASEGT. The V and J ends lost 1 base and 9 bases respectively, with 13 bases between them. The CDR3 length is 14 residues. CDR3 DNA: TGTGCCAGCAGTGAAGGGGGCGGCTCACGTGAGCAGTTCTTC. Encoded protein: CASSEGGGSREQFF.

The chain couples TRBV30 to TRBJ1-1; no reliable D call. Germline V gene sequence: CDR1 GTSNPN, CDR2 SVGIG (reference sequence). Trimming pared 0 bases from V and 8 bases from J, leaving 10 bases between. CDR3 length: 12 residues. The CDR3 DNA sequence: TGTGCCTGGAGTGTCGGTGTTCGGGAAGCTTTCTTT. This gives the protein CAWSVGVREAFF.

The rearrangement links TRBV11-3 to TRBJ1-1; D is unclear. CDR3 length equals 14 residues. Trimming removed 5 bases at V and 7 bases at J, with 17 bases between. Germline assignment: CDR1 SGHNT and CDR2 YENEEA. The CDR3 DNA reads as TGTGCCAGCAGCAAAGGAGGTGACGGGAGTGAAGCTTTCTTT. Translating gives CASSKGGDGSEAFF.

The gene calls are TRBV6-5 and TRBJ2-5, with TRBD2 identical over 12 bases. The V and J ends lost 2 bases and 7 bases, in that order; junction bases with no gene match: 8. CDR1 and CDR2 from the germline V gene are MNHEY and SVGAGI. The CDR3 has 16 amino acids. The chain's CDR3 is CASSYGLAGGPGTQYF. Here the CDR3 DNA reads TGTGCCAGCAGTTACGGGCTAGCGGGAGGGCCGGGGACCCAGTACTTC.

This clone appeared a single time. The CDR3 DNA sequence: TGTGCCAGCAGTGAAGCGTGGCGGGAGCGGGAGACCCAGTACTTC. Residues: CASSEAWRERETQYF. The chain has TRBV2 and TRBJ2-5, with 7 nucleotides matching TRBD2. This CDR3 is built from 15 residues. Per the germline V gene, CDR1 is SNHLY and CDR2 is FYNNEI. With 0 bases clipped from V and 5 bases from J, the junction kept 6 bases outside the gene matches.

The V call is TRBV29-1, the J call TRBJ2-3; a weak D match, TRBD1 (6 bases). V lost 3 bases and J lost 0, with 16 bases in between. The CDR3 covers 16 residues. Germline loops: CDR1 SQVTM, CDR2 ANQGSEA. The CDR3 bases are TGCAGCGTTGAGAGGTTGGGGGACACTAGCACAGATACGCAGTATTTT. It translates to CSVERLGDTSTDTQYF.

In the case of this clone: Within the sample, other DNA sequences also encode this same CDR3. The rearrangement uses TRBV4-1 and TRBJ1-1; 9 positions match TRBD1. Germline V lookup: CDR1 MGHRA, CDR2 YSYEKL. J lost 0 bases, V lost 3 bases, and 2 bases had no gene match. The CDR3 covers 15 residues. The DNA for the CDR3 is TGCGCCAGCAGCCAGGGACAGGGTATGAACACTGAAGCTTTCTTT. Translation gives CASSQGQGMNTEAFF.